This is a list of T cell receptor beta chains from one sample in a study of T cells in localized non-small cell lung cancer. Only in-frame clones appear in the TCRdb table, and some are missing; sequencing was by immunoSEQ multiplex PCR. The sample yields approximately 3,000 clones, about 24% seen once. The sequenced sample was lung tumor tissue, obtained before any cancer treatment. These receptors originate from a woman between 35 and 70 years old with stage I lung adenocarcinoma. The CDR3 runs from the conserved cysteine through the conserved F or W. Each record gives: J gene, clone size, D gene, V gene, CDR3 protein, CDR3 DNA. The D gene is left open where the match is weak. Size is stated for part of the rows, as once, few or many counts, or as a class when the clone is expanded.

>TRBJ2-7|large|.|TRBV7-2
CASSGQGGGEQYF
TGTGCCAGCAGCGGACAGGGCGGGGGCGAGCAGTACTTC
>TRBJ2-7|.|.|TRBV7-5
CASSSLAGQGSYEQYF
TGTGCCAGCAGCTCCCTCGCGGGCCAGGGGAGCTACGAGCAGTACTTC
>TRBJ1-3|.|.|TRBV19
CASTQDTGNTIYF
TGTGCCAGTACACAAGATACCGGAAACACCATATATTTT
>TRBJ1-2|few|TRBD1|TRBV19
CATEDRVRTGGYTF
TGTGCCACTGAGGACAGGGTGAGGACGGGTGGCTACACCTTC
>TRBJ1-5|.|.|TRBV6-8
CASLRARGRNSNQPQHF
TGTGCCAGCCTCCGGGCCCGGGGACGGAATAGCAATCAGCCCCAGCATTTT
>TRBJ2-3|medium-sized|.|TRBV30
CAWSVSHTDTQYF
TGTGCCTGGAGTGTCAGCCACACAGATACGCAGTATTTT
>TRBJ1-2|.|.|TRBV14
CASSPTGYGYTF
TGTGCCAGCAGCCCCACAGGGTACGGCTACACCTTC
>TRBJ2-3|.|.|TRBV10-2
CASAPWVSSTDTQYF
TGCGCCAGCGCCCCCTGGGTCTCTAGCACAGATACGCAGTATTTT
>TRBJ1-2|.|.|TRBV6-8
CASRATTGIGGYTF
TGTGCCAGCAGGGCAACCACAGGGATCGGCGGCTACACCTTC
>TRBJ2-2|.|TRBD1|TRBV6-8
CASRRTGNTGELFF
TGTGCCAGCAGACGGACAGGGAACACCGGGGAGCTGTTTTTT
>TRBJ2-2|few|.|TRBV11-3
CASSSGPSANTGELFF
TGTGCCAGCAGCTCCGGGCCCTCCGCGAACACCGGGGAGCTGTTTTTT
>TRBJ2-3|.|.|TRBV18
CASSSSPTDTQYF
TGTGCCAGCTCCTCCTCCCCCACAGATACGCAGTATTTT
>TRBJ1-2|few|TRBD1|TRBV11-3
CASSLVIGQGAAYGYTF
TGTGCCAGCAGCTTGGTAATAGGGCAGGGGGCTGCCTATGGCTACACCTTC
>TRBJ2-5|.|TRBD2|TRBV5-1
CASTESGALVETQYF
TGCGCCAGCACCGAAAGCGGGGCCCTAGTCGAGACCCAGTACTTC
>TRBJ1-1|few|.|TRBV6-8
CASSYSNPRGRSLAF
TGTGCCAGCAGTTACTCAAATCCCAGGGGAAGATCCCTGGCCTTT
>TRBJ1-6|.|.|TRBV18
CASSFTDTNSPLHF
TGTGCCAGCTCATTTACAGACACTAATTCACCCCTCCACTTT
>TRBJ1-1|.|TRBD1|TRBV2
CASSQNRGGNTEAFF
TGTGCCAGCAGCCAGAACAGGGGAGGGAACACTGAAGCTTTCTTT
>TRBJ2-4|few|TRBD2|TRBV11-3
CASSLKLAVNIQYF
TGTGCCAGCAGCTTGAAACTAGCGGTGAACATTCAGTACTTC
>TRBJ2-5|.|.|TRBV11-3
CASSLRDFQETQYF
TGTGCCAGCAGCTTGAGGGACTTTCAAGAGACCCAGTACTTC
>TRBJ2-2|.|.|TRBV9
CASSGTHTGELFF
TGTGCCAGCAGTGGCACCCACACCGGGGAGCTGTTTTTT